This T cell receptor (beta chain) was recorded in a study of CD8 T cells in ankylosing spondylitis. Study outcomes and limitations: Earlier reports found some motif variants in synovial fluid and blood in reactive arthritis. Apparently characteristic of ankylosing spondylitis blood was a TCR beta motif (under ten highly homologous variants). Clones tied to disease were said to be significantly enriched in matched ankylosing spondylitis synovial fluid.

The CDR3 contains 15 residues. V shed 2 bases, J shed 2 bases, and the junction held 3 bases outside the gene matches. CDR1 and CDR2 (germline): MNHEY, SVGEGT. The authors made TCR beta libraries by quantitative 5'-RACE with molecular barcodes. TCRdb ran MiXCR on the 5' RACE reads and lists one entry per CDR3 protein. The sample holds approximately 100,000 distinct CDR3 sequences, about 8.6% seen once. This clonotype was counted many times. What it recognizes is unknown. Input material: blood, either unsorted or a sorted T cell fraction (not recorded which). The J gene is TRBJ2-5, the V gene TRBV6-2 or TRBV6-3; 9 positions match TRBD2. This TCR was recovered from a male donor with ankylosing spondylitis or in good health (not recorded which). CDR3 sequence: CASSYPTSGQETQYF. The CDR3 nucleotides are TGTGCCAGCAGTTACCCAACTAGCGGGCAAGAGACCCAGTACTTC.